The next 30 T cell receptor beta chains were all read from a single sample in a study of spatial heterogeneity in lung cancer. Their antigens remain unidentified. Broader study findings: Tumors with more nonsynonymous mutations had more expanded intratumoral alpha and beta TCRs.

A single record per CDR3 protein comes from TCRdb applying MiXCR to the 5' RACE reads. The table includes around 15,000 distinct CDR3 sequences, roughly 7.1% detected once. Indicated time point: sample taken at primary tumor resection. This specimen was lung tumor tissue, taken at surgery. The origin of the receptors is a female donor with early-stage non-small cell lung cancer.

The sample holds many counts of this clonotype. This beta chain was picked up by a library intended for alpha chains and is off target, so its count carries little meaning. The chain uses TRBV15 and TRBJ1-1; D call uncertain. Germline V gene data show CDR1 as LNHNV and CDR2 as YYDKDF (reference sequence). V lost 9 bases, J lost 1 base, and 15 bases lay in between. The CDR3 extends over 14 amino acids. As DNA, the CDR3 is TGTGCCACAATCAACACCAACGCGAACACTGAAGCTTTCTTT. Translated: CATINTNANTEAFF.

This clonotype was seen many times. For a library built for alpha chains, this beta chain is a stray read; little rests on its size. This sequence joins TRBV2 and TRBJ1-5; a weak D match, TRBD1 (6 bases). Trimming cost V 7 bases and J 5 bases, with 12 bases left between them. Germline V gene data show CDR1 as SNHLY and CDR2 as FYNNEI. This CDR3 spans 13 amino acids. The CDR3 DNA reads TGTGCCAGCATCGGACAGCTAGATCAGCCCCAGCATTTT. The encoded protein is CASIGQLDQPQHF.

This clonotype was counted ten times or more. This beta chain turned up in a library designed for alpha chains; as an off-target read, its abundance says little. V is TRBV6-6 and J is TRBJ2-7, with 11 nucleotides matching TRBD2. This CDR3 has 17 residues. V lost 2 bases and J lost 3; bases outside the gene matches: 9. The germline gives CDR1 MNHNY, CDR2 SVGAGI (reference sequence). CDR3 in DNA: TGTGCCAGCAGTTACCTAAATCGACTAGCGGGGAGCTACGAGCAGTACTTC. This gives the protein CASSYLNRLAGSYEQYF.

There are many counts of this clonotype. With the library built for alpha chains, this beta chain is off target and its frequency is not meaningful. The rearrangement links TRBV5-5 to TRBJ1-6, with D tentatively TRBD1 (6 bases). V was pared by 0 bases and J by 8 bases, with 12 bases between. The CDR3 is 15 amino acids. The V gene's germline CDR1 is SGHKS and CDR2 YYEKEE (reference sequence). CDR3 coding DNA: TGTGCCAGCAGCTTGGAAGGGGGACGGGATTCACCCCTCCACTTT. Encoded protein: CASSLEGGRDSPLHF.

This clonotype was seen ten or more times. Being off target in a library aimed at alpha chains, this beta chain has a size of little meaning. The V call is TRBV4-2, the J call TRBJ1-4; 10 nucleotides agree with TRBD1. There are 15 residues in the CDR3. Germline loops: CDR1 LGHNA, CDR2 YNFKEQ. V was pared by 3 bases and J by 8 bases, with 6 bases of the junction left unmatched. CDR3 DNA: TGTGCCAGCAGCCAGGAGACAGGGGGCGGCGAAAAACTGTTTTTT. Protein sequence: CASSQETGGGEKLFF.

To note about this clonotype: This beta chain is a stray read from a library made for alpha chains; its abundance is not meaningful. The chain employs TRBV3-1 and TRBJ2-1, with TRBD2 matching over 12 bases. Trimming cost V 1 base and J 4 bases; bases outside gene matches: 2. The germline gives CDR1 LGHDT, CDR2 YNNKEL (reference sequence). The CDR3 spans 16 residues. In nucleotides, the CDR3 is TGTGCCAGCAGCCAAGCACTAGCGGGGGGATACAATGAGCAGTTCTTC. Its translation: CASSQALAGGYNEQFF.

This clonotype was seen repeatedly, ten times or more. Being off target in a library aimed at alpha chains, this beta chain has a size of little meaning. The gene calls are TRBV7-2 and TRBJ2-3, with TRBD2 matching over 8 bases. Trimming took 5 bases from V and 4 from J; bases not matched to a gene: 8. Germline CDR1 is SGHTA and CDR2 is FQGNSA. The CDR3 is made up of 15 amino acids. The CDR3 reads CASSDGLAGADTQYF. The CDR3 nucleotides read TGTGCCAGCAGCGATGGACTAGCAGGGGCAGATACGCAGTATTTT. The full variable domain, its missing parts supplied by reference TRBV7-2 and TRBJ2-3, is GAGVSQSPSNKVTEKGKDVELRCDPISGHTALYWYRQSLGQGLEFLIYFQGNSAPDKSGLPSDRFSAERTGGSVSTLTIQRTQQEDSAVYLCASSDGLAGADTQYFGPGTRLTVL.

This clonotype showed up many times. For a library built for alpha chains, this beta chain is a stray read; little rests on its size. The gene calls are TRBV28 and TRBJ2-4; 12 bases are a match to TRBD2. The length of the CDR3 is 14 residues. The V and J ends lost 4 bases and 8 bases, in that order; junction bases with no gene match: 3. Germline CDR1 is MDHEN and CDR2 is SYDVKM. This CDR3 is CASSSRTSGDIQYF. The CDR3 DNA is TGTGCCAGCAGTTCTCGGACTAGCGGGGACATTCAGTACTTC.

This clonotype has more than one count but fewer than ten. The library was built for alpha chains, so this beta chain is an off-target read and its size means little. The CDR3 nucleotides read TGTGCCAGCAGCTTAGATTTGGGCGAGCAGTACTTC. Translation gives CASSLDLGEQYF. The rearrangement uses TRBV11-3 and TRBJ2-7; unclear D gene. The V end lost 0 bases, the J end lost 6 bases, and 6 bases lay between the germline ends. The germline CDR1 and CDR2 sequences are SGHNT and YENEEA. The CDR3 is 12 amino acids.

This clonotype came up many times. This beta chain was picked up by a library intended for alpha chains and is off target, so its count carries little meaning. The chain couples TRBV29-1 to TRBJ1-3, with 10 bases fitting TRBD1. The V gene end was trimmed by 6 bases and the J gene end by 9 bases; junction bases not matched to a gene: 11. The CDR3 sequence is 14 residues long. The germline gives CDR1 SQVTM, CDR2 ANQGSEA. The CDR3 nucleotides are TGCAGCGTAAAAACCGGGACAGGGGCCGGCACCATATATTTT. This translates into CSVKTGTGAGTIYF.

This clonotype was observed at least ten times. This beta chain appears as a stray read in a library generated for alpha chains; its size is not informative. The chain carries TRBV28 and TRBJ2-7; D remains unclear. V dropped 6 bases and J dropped 3 bases, with 6 bases sitting between them. This CDR3 is 11 amino acids long. Germline V gene sequence: CDR1 MDHEN, CDR2 SYDVKM. The CDR3 DNA sequence: TGTGCCAGCAGCCGTATCTACGAGCAGTACTTC. Translated, it gives CASSRIYEQYF.

This clonotype was detected ten times or more. This beta chain slipped into a library made for alpha chains as a stray read, so its size is not meaningful. The V and J genes are TRBV6-6 and TRBJ2-2; a possible D gene is TRBD2 (5 bases). The V gene lost 7 bases and the J gene lost 2 bases, with 8 bases spanning the gap. This CDR3 region has 13 residues. CDR1 is MNHNY and CDR2 is SVGAGI in the germline V gene (reference sequence). The CDR3 bases are TGTGCCAGCAAGGACTCAAACACCGGGGAGCTGTTTTTT. Encoded protein: CASKDSNTGELFF.

This clonotype has a count of ten or more. A library made for alpha chains picked up this beta chain off target, so its size means little. The chain combines TRBV2 with TRBJ1-5; 7 bases line up with TRBD1. CDR3 size: 13 residues. The ends lost 6 bases at V and 4 bases at J; junction bases unmatched: 3. CDR1 is SNHLY, CDR2 FYNNEI, per germline. CDR3 nucleotide sequence: TGTGCCAGCAGACAGGGGCAGAATCAGCCCCAGCATTTT. Its translation: CASRQGQNQPQHF.

This clonotype occurred many times. This beta chain slipped into a library made for alpha chains as a stray read, so its size is not meaningful. The chain employs TRBV3-1 and TRBJ1-6; 9 bases map to TRBD1. The V segment lost 4 bases and the J segment 10 bases; nucleotides outside the gene matches: 8. The CDR3 is made up of 15 amino acids. The germline V gene has CDR1 LGHDT and CDR2 YNNKEL (reference sequence). CDR3 DNA: TGTGCCAGCAGCCCCACAGGGGGCGAAGGCTCACCCCTCCACTTT. Translating gives CASSPTGGEGSPLHF.

This clonotype was detected ten times or more. This beta chain lies outside the target of a library built for alpha chains; its clone size means little. The gene calls are TRBV7-2 and TRBJ2-1, with TRBD2 matching over 9 bases. This CDR3 is built from 16 residues. Germline V gives CDR1 SGHTA, CDR2 FQGNSA. V gave up 1 base and J gave up 3 bases; unmatched junction bases: 4. The CDR3 region has the DNA TGTGCCAGCAGCTTAGTGGGGACTAGCAACTACAATGAGCAGTTCTTC. Protein product: CASSLVGTSNYNEQFF.

This clonotype is medium-sized by share. The size of this beta chain means little, since it is a stray read in a library made for alpha chains. The chain combines TRBV7-2 with TRBJ1-5; TRBD1 is a possible D gene (5 bases). The germline V gene encodes CDR1 SGHTA and CDR2 FQGNSA. The CDR3 runs to 14 residues. Trimming removed 5 bases from V and 4 bases from J, with 12 bases in between. CDR3 sequence: CASSLRDGNQPQHF. Written as DNA, the CDR3 is TGTGCCAGCAGCCTCCGGGACGGTAATCAGCCCCAGCATTTT.

This clonotype was recorded at least ten times. This beta chain is an unintended read in a library built for alpha chains; its size means little. This rearrangement joins TRBV6-1 to TRBJ1-4; 7 nucleotides align to TRBD1. The CDR3 runs 14 residues. V dropped 6 bases and J dropped 2; count of bases not matched to a gene: 3. Germline-derived CDR1 and CDR2 are MNHNS and SASEGT. CDR3 protein: CASRQGNTNEKLFF. The CDR3, as DNA: TGTGCCAGCAGACAGGGGAACACTAATGAAAAACTGTTTTTT.

This clonotype was seen at least ten times. This beta chain represents an off-target read in a library built for alpha chains; its size is of limited meaning. The V and J genes are TRBV7-2 and TRBJ2-5; D is unclear. V shed 2 bases and J shed 0 bases, with 10 bases lying between them. The CDR3 loop spans 15 amino acids. In germline, CDR1 is SGHTA, CDR2 FQGNSA. CDR3 region: CASSLQKDHQETQYF. The CDR3 nucleotides read TGTGCCAGCAGCTTACAGAAGGACCACCAAGAGACCCAGTACTTC.

This clonotype has a handful of counts. The library was prepared for alpha chains; this beta chain is a stray read, so its frequency means little. The chain couples TRBV9 to TRBJ2-6, with TRBD1 as a possible D gene (6 bases). CDR3 size: 16 residues. The germline gives CDR1 SGDLS, CDR2 YYNGEE. V was shortened by 3 bases and J by 4 bases, with 14 bases between the two germline ends. CDR3 sequence reads: CASSGDRLTGANVLTF. Here the CDR3 DNA reads TGTGCCAGCAGCGGTGACAGGTTAACCGGGGCCAACGTCCTGACTTTC.

This clonotype was observed many times. This beta chain is a stray read from a library made for alpha chains; its abundance is not meaningful. The V and J genes are TRBV10-3 and TRBJ1-1, with TRBD1 matching 8 bases. CDR1 ENHRY and CDR2 SYGVKD come from the germline V gene. This CDR3 comprises 13 residues. V was pared by 10 bases and J by 1 base, with 5 bases of the junction left unmatched. CDR3 sequence: CATRDRGNTEAFF. The CDR3 bases are TGTGCCACCCGAGACAGGGGGAACACTGAAGCTTTCTTT.

This clonotype is labeled medium-sized. As an off-target read in a library built for alpha chains, this beta chain has a frequency of little significance. The J gene is TRBJ1-5, the V gene TRBV5-8; 10 bases match TRBD1. The germline CDR1 and CDR2 sequences are SGHTS and YDEGEE. The CDR3 covers 16 residues. V shed 3 bases and J 0 bases; nucleotides not matched to a gene: 3. CDR3 nucleotide sequence: TGTGCCAGCAGCTGGGACAGGGGCTATAGCAATCAGCCCCAGCATTTT. This encodes CASSWDRGYSNQPQHF.

This clonotype was detected a few times. Found in a library prepared for alpha chains, this beta chain is an off-target read, and its abundance has little meaning. The chain joins TRBV12-3 or TRBV12-4 to TRBJ1-2, with D perhaps matching TRBD1 (6 bases). V lost 5 bases to trimming and J lost 7 bases, with 20 bases between them. The CDR3 length is 15 residues. The CDR3 sequence: CASSLRPTGALGYTF. The CDR3 nucleotides read TGTGCCAGCAGTCTACGCCCGACAGGTGCCCTTGGCTACACCTTC.

This clonotype was counted a few times. The library was designed around alpha chains, so this beta chain is a stray read whose abundance carries little weight. V gene TRBV20-1 combines with J gene TRBJ1-5; TRBD1 aligns across 7 bases. The CDR3 has 14 amino acids. With V trimmed by 2 bases and J by 11 bases, 12 bases remained unmatched. CDR1 and CDR2 from the germline V gene are DFQATT and SNEGSKA (reference sequence). CDR3 protein: CSARPLTTGRTQHF. The DNA for the CDR3 is TGCAGTGCTAGACCTCTGACGACAGGGCGGACCCAGCATTTT.

This clonotype was counted between two and nine times. As an off-target read in a library built for alpha chains, this beta chain has a frequency of little significance. V and J are TRBV4-1 and TRBJ1-6; the match to TRBD1 covers 9 bases. The CDR3 covers 18 residues. The germline gives CDR1 MGHRA, CDR2 YSYEKL. The ends lost 0 bases at V and 10 bases at J; junction bases unmatched: 13. This chain's CDR3 is CASSQDSPRQGGYSPLHF. The CDR3 DNA reads as TGCGCCAGCAGCCAAGATAGCCCGAGACAGGGGGGATACTCACCCCTCCACTTT.

In this sample, this clonotype turned up once. At one end the junction does not follow the germline gene, possibly because of a read error. With the library built for alpha chains, this beta chain is off target and its frequency is not meaningful. This chain joins TRBV6-2 or TRBV6-3 and TRBJ2-7, with D uncertain. From germline, CDR1 is MNHEY and CDR2 SVGEGT. This CDR3 has 12 residues. The CDR3 sequence is CAGSRAPYEQYF. Here the CDR3 DNA reads TGTGCCGGCAGCCGCGCTCCCTACGAGCAGTACTTC.

In its sample, this clonotype was seen many times. This beta chain is a stray sequence in a library constructed for alpha chains; its clone size is not meaningful. CDR3 region: CSVASPGRNLNTEAFF. Written as DNA, the CDR3 is TGCAGTGTAGCGAGCCCGGGACGGAACCTGAACACTGAAGCTTTCTTT. The chain couples TRBV20-1 to TRBJ1-1; possibly TRBD1 for D (5 bases). Germline V lookup: CDR1 DFQATT, CDR2 SNEGSKA (reference sequence). This CDR3 contains 16 residues. The V end lost 7 bases, the J end lost 0 bases, and 21 bases lay between the germline ends.

This clonotype was picked up many times. For a library built for alpha chains, this beta chain is a stray read; little rests on its size. This sequence joins TRBV2 and TRBJ2-3; a possible D gene is TRBD1 (6 bases). This CDR3 contains 15 residues. CDR1 SNHLY and CDR2 FYNNEI come from the germline V gene. Trimming took 8 bases from V and 2 from J, leaving 17 bases between them. CDR3 coding DNA: TGTGCCAGCCGAGGGGCGGCAGGGGACACAGATACGCAGTATTTT. This codes for CASRGAAGDTDTQYF.

As concerns this clonotype: Because this beta chain is a stray read in a library intended to capture alpha chains, its abundance should not be given much weight. V usage is TRBV27 and J usage is TRBJ2-5; 10 nucleotides line up with TRBD1. The V gene's germline CDR1 is MNHEY and CDR2 SMNVEV (reference sequence). With 5 bases clipped from V and 5 bases from J, the junction kept 8 bases outside the gene matches. CDR3 length: 15 amino acids. The CDR3 spells CASSKRQGAKETQYF. In nucleotides, the CDR3 is TGTGCCAGCAGTAAAAGACAGGGGGCGAAGGAGACCCAGTACTTC.

This clonotype was recorded at least ten times. This beta chain turned up in a library designed for alpha chains; as an off-target read, its abundance says little. The chain has TRBV7-2 and TRBJ1-2; no clear D. V lost 5 bases and J lost 10, with 14 bases in between. CDR1 is SGHTA and CDR2 is FQGNSA in the germline V gene. This CDR3 spans 12 amino acids. CDR3 nucleotide sequence: TGTGCCAGCAGCCCCGACTATGGGGACTACACCTTC. Translating gives CASSPDYGDYTF.

This clonotype was seen many times. A library made for alpha chains picked up this beta chain off target, so its size means little. The V call is TRBV6-1, the J call TRBJ2-3; D is unclear. In germline, CDR1 is MNHNS, CDR2 SASEGT. Trimming stripped 10 bases from V and 4 bases from J, with 12 bases between. The CDR3 covers 12 residues. CDR3 DNA sequence: TGTGCCACTACGCCCGAGTCAGATACGCAGTATTTT. This encodes CATTPESDTQYF.